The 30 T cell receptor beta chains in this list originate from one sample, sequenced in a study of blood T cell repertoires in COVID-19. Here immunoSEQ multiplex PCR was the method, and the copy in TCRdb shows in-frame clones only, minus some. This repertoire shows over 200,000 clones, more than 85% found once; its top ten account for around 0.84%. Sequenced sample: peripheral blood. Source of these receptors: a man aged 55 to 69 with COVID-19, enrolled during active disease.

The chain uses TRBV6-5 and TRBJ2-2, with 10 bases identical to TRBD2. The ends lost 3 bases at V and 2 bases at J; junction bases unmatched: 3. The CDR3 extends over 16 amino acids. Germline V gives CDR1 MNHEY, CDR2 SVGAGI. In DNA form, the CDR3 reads TGTGCCAGCAGTTATAGCGGGAGGTTAAACACCGGGGAGCTGTTTTTT. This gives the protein CASSYSGRLNTGELFF.

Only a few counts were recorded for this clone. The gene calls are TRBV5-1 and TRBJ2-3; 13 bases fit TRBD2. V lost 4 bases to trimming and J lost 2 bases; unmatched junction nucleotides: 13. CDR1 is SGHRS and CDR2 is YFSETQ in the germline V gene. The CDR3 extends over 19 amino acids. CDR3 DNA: TGCGCCAGCAGCACCCGACTAGCGGGGGGCCTCCCAACCACAGATACGCAGTATTTT. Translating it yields CASSTRLAGGLPTTDTQYF.

CDR3 in DNA: TGTGCCAGTAGTATCTCGGCGGGAGGTGGTTACAATGAGCAGTTCTTC. It encodes CASSISAGGGYNEQFF. The chain combines TRBV19 with TRBJ2-1; TRBD2 aligns across 8 bases. V lost 3 bases, J lost 4 bases, and 8 bases stayed unmatched. The CDR3 consists of 16 residues. CDR1 LNHDA and CDR2 SQIVND come from the germline V gene (reference sequence).

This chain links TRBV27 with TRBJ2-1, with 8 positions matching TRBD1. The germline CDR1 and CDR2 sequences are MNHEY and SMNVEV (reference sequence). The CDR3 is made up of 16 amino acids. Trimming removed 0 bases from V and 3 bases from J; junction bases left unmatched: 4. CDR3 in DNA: TGTGCCAGCAGTTTATCTTCAGGGGGCGACTACAATGAGCAGTTCTTC. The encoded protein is CASSLSSGGDYNEQFF.

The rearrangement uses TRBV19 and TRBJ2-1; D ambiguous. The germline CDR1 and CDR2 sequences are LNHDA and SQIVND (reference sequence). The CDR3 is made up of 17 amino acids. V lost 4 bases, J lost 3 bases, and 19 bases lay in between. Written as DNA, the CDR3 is TGTGCCAGTAGTACCCACTCCTCCGCGCCCCTCTACAATGAGCAGTTCTTC. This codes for CASSTHSSAPLYNEQFF.

This CDR3 is CAIATADSNQPQHF. CDR3 coding DNA: TGTGCCATCGCGACGGCGGATAGCAATCAGCCCCAGCATTTT. The genes are TRBV10-3 and TRBJ1-5; D is unclear. The V gene lost 8 bases and the J gene lost 0 bases, with 11 bases spanning the gap. CDR3 length: 14 amino acids. Germline CDR1 reads ENHRY; CDR2 reads SYGVKD.

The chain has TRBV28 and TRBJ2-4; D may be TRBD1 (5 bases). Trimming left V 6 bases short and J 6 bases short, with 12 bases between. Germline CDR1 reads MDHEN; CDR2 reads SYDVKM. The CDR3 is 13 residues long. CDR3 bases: TGTGCCAGCAGGGGGCCGGTGGCAAACATTCAGTACTTC. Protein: CASRGPVANIQYF.

CDR3 bases: TGTGCCTGGAGTCCCGGGGACAGGGCATACGAGCAGTACTTC. Residues: CAWSPGDRAYEQYF. This chain uses TRBV30 with TRBJ2-7; 9 nucleotides agree with TRBD1. Germline V gene lookup returns CDR1 GTSNPN and CDR2 SVGIG (reference sequence). This CDR3 spans 14 amino acids. V lost 2 bases, J lost 4 bases, and 6 bases stayed unmatched.

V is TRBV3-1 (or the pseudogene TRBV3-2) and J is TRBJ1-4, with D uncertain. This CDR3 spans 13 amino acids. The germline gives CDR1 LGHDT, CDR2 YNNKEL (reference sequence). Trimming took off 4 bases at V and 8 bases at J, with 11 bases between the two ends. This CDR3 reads CASSRGVGEKLFF. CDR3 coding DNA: TGTGCCAGCAGCCGGGGAGTGGGCGAAAAACTGTTTTTT.

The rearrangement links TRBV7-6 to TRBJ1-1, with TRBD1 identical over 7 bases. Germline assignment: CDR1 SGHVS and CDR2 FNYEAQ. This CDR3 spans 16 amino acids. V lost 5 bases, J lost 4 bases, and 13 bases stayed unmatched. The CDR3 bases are TGTGCCAGCAGCCCTCGACAGGGAGGTTCGGGCACTGAAGCTTTCTTT. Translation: CASSPRQGGSGTEAFF.

The CDR3 loop is CATSSRDIGNQPQHF. In DNA form, the CDR3 reads TGTGCCACCAGCTCTAGGGACATCGGCAATCAGCCCCAGCATTTT. The rearrangement uses TRBV15 and TRBJ1-5; possible D gene TRBD1, 6 bases. The CDR3 has 15 amino acids. Trimming shortened V by 5 bases and J by 2 bases, and 13 bases separated the two germline ends. Germline V lookup: CDR1 LNHNV, CDR2 YYDKDF (reference sequence). The full variable domain, with the rest looked up from reference TRBV15 and TRBJ1-5, is DAMVIQNPRYQVTQFGKPVTLSCSQTLNHNVMYWYQQKSSQAPKLLFHYYDKDFNNEADTPDNFQSRRPNTSFCFLDIRSPGLGDTAMYLCATSSRDIGNQPQHFGDGTRLSIL.

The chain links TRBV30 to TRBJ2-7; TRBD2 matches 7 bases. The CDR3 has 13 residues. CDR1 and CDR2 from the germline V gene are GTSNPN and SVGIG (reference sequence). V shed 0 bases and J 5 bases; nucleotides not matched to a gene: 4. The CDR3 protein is CAWSVRGVHEQYF. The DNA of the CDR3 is TGTGCCTGGAGTGTCCGGGGGGTACACGAGCAGTACTTC.

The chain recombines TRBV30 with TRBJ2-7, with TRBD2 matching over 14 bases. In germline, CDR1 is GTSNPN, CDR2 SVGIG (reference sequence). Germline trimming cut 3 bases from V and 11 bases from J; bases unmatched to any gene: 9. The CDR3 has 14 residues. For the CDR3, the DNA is TGTGCCTGGAGGCCCCAGGCGGGACTAGCGGGGGAGTACTTC. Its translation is CAWRPQAGLAGEYF.

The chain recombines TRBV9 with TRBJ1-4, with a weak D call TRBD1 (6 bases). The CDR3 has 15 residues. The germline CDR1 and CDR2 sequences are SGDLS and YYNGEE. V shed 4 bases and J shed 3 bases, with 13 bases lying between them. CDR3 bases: TGTGCCAGCAGCCTCAGGACAGCCTCTAATGAAAAACTGTTTTTT. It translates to CASSLRTASNEKLFF.

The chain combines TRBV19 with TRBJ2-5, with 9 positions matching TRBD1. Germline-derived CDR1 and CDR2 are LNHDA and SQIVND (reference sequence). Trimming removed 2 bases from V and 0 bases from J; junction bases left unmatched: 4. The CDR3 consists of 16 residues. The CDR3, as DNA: TGTGCCAGTAGTATATTTGGGACAGGGTACCAAGAGACCCAGTACTTC. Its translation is CASSIFGTGYQETQYF.

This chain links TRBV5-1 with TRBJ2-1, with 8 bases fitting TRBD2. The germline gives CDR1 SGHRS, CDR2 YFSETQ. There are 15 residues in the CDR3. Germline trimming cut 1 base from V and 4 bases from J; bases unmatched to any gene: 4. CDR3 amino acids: CASSLRVAGYNEQFF. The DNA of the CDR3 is TGCGCCAGCAGCTTGAGGGTAGCGGGGTACAATGAGCAGTTCTTC.

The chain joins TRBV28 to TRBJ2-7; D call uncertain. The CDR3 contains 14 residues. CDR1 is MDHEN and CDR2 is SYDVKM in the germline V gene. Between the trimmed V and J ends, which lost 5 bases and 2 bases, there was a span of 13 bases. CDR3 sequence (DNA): TGTGCCAGCAGTACTGGGCCGGCGACCTACGAGCAGTACTTC. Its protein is CASSTGPATYEQYF.

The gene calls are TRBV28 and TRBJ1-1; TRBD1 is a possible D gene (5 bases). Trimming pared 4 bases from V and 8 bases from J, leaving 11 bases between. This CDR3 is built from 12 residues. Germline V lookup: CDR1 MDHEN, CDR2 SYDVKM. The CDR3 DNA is TGTGCCAGCAGTTGGGGGGTGAGCGAAGCTTTCTTT. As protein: CASSWGVSEAFF.

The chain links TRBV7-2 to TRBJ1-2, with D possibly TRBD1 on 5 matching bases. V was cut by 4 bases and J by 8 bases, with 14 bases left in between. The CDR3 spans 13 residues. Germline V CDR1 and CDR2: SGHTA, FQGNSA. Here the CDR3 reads CASSSYAGPGYTF. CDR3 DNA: TGTGCCAGCAGCTCTTATGCGGGGCCCGGCTACACCTTC.

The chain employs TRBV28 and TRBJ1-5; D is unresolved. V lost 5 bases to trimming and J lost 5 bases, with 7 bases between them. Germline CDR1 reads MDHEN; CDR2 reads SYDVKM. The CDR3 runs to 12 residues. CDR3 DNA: TGTGCCAGCAGTGCCGGGGATCAGCCCCAGCATTTT. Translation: CASSAGDQPQHF.

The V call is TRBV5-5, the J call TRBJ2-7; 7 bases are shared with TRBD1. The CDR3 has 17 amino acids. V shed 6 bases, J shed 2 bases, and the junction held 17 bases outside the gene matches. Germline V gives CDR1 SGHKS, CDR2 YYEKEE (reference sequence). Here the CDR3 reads CASMPHFGQDVTYEQYF. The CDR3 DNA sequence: TGTGCCAGCATGCCCCACTTCGGACAGGATGTTACCTACGAGCAGTACTTC. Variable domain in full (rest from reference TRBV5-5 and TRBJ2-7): DAGVTQSPTHLIKTRGQQVTLRCSPISGHKSVSWYQQVLGQGPQFIFQYYEKEERGRGNFPDRFSARQFPNYSSELNVNALLLGDSALYLCASMPHFGQDVTYEQYFGPGTRLTVT.

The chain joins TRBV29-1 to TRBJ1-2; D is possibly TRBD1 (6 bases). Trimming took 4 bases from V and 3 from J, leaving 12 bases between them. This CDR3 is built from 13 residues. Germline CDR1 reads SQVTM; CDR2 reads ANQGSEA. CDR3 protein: CSVVGQGYYGYTF. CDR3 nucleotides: TGCAGCGTTGTAGGGCAGGGGTACTATGGCTACACCTTC.

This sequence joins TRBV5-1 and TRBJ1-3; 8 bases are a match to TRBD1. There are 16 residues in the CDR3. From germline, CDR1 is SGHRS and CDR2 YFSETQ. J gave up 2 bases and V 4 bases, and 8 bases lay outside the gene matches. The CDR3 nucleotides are TGCGCCAGCAGCAGCCGACAGGGGACGGCTGGAAACACCATATATTTT. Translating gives CASSSRQGTAGNTIYF.

In nucleotides, the CDR3 is TGTGCCAGCAGCTTAGAAACAGGGGGCTACAATGAGCAGTTCTTC. It encodes CASSLETGGYNEQFF. This chain links TRBV11-3 with TRBJ2-1; the match to TRBD1 covers 8 bases. Looked up from germline, CDR1 is SGHNT and CDR2 is YENEEA. V lost 0 bases to trimming and J lost 3 bases; unmatched junction nucleotides: 1. The CDR3 spans 15 residues.

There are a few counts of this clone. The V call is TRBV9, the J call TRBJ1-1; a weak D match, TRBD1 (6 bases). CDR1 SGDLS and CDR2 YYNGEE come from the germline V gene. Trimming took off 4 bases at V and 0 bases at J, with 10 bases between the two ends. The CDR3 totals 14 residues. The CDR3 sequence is CASSSGQMNTEAFF. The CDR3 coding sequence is TGTGCCAGCAGCTCCGGACAGATGAACACTGAAGCTTTCTTT.

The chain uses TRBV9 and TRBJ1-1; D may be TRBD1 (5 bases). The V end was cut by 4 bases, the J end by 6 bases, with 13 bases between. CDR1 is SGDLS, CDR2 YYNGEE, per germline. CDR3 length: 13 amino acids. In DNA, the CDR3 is TGTGCCAGCAGCCCAACGGGGGTTGCTGAAGCTTTCTTT. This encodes CASSPTGVAEAFF. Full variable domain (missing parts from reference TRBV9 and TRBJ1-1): DSGVTQTPKHLITATGQRVTLRCSPRSGDLSVYWYQQSLDQGLQFLIQYYNGEERAKGNILERFSAQQFPDLHSELNLSSLELGDSALYFCASSPTGVAEAFFGQGTRLTVV.

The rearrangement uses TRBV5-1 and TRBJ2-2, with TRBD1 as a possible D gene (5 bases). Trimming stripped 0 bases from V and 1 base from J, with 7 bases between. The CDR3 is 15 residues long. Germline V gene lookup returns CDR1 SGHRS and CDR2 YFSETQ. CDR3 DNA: TGCGCCAGCAGCTTGGGCAGGGTGAACACCGGGGAGCTGTTTTTT. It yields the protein CASSLGRVNTGELFF. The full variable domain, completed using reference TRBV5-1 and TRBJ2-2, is KAGVTQTPRYLIKTRGQQVTLSCSPISGHRSVSWYQQTPGQGLQFLFEYFSETQRNKGNFPGRFSGRQFSNSRSEMNVSTLELGDSALYLCASSLGRVNTGELFFGEGSRLTVL.

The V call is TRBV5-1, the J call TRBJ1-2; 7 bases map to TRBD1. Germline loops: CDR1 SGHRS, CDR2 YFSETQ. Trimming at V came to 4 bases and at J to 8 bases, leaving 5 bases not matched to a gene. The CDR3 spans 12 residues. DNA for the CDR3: TGCGCCAGCAGCGGCGGGACAGAAGGCTACACCTTC. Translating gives CASSGGTEGYTF.

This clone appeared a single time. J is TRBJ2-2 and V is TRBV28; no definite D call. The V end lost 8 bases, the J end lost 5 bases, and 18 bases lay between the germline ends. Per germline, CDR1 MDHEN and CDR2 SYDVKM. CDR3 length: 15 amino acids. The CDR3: CASFSGASLTGELFF. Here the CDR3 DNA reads TGTGCCAGCTTTTCCGGAGCCAGTTTAACCGGGGAGCTGTTTTTT.

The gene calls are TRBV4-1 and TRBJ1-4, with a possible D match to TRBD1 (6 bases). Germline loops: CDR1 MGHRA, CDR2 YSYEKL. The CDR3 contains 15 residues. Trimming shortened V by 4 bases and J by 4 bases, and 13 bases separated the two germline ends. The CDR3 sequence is CASSLPGQLNEKLFF. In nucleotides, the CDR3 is TGCGCCAGCAGCCTGCCCGGACAGCTTAATGAAAAACTGTTTTTT.